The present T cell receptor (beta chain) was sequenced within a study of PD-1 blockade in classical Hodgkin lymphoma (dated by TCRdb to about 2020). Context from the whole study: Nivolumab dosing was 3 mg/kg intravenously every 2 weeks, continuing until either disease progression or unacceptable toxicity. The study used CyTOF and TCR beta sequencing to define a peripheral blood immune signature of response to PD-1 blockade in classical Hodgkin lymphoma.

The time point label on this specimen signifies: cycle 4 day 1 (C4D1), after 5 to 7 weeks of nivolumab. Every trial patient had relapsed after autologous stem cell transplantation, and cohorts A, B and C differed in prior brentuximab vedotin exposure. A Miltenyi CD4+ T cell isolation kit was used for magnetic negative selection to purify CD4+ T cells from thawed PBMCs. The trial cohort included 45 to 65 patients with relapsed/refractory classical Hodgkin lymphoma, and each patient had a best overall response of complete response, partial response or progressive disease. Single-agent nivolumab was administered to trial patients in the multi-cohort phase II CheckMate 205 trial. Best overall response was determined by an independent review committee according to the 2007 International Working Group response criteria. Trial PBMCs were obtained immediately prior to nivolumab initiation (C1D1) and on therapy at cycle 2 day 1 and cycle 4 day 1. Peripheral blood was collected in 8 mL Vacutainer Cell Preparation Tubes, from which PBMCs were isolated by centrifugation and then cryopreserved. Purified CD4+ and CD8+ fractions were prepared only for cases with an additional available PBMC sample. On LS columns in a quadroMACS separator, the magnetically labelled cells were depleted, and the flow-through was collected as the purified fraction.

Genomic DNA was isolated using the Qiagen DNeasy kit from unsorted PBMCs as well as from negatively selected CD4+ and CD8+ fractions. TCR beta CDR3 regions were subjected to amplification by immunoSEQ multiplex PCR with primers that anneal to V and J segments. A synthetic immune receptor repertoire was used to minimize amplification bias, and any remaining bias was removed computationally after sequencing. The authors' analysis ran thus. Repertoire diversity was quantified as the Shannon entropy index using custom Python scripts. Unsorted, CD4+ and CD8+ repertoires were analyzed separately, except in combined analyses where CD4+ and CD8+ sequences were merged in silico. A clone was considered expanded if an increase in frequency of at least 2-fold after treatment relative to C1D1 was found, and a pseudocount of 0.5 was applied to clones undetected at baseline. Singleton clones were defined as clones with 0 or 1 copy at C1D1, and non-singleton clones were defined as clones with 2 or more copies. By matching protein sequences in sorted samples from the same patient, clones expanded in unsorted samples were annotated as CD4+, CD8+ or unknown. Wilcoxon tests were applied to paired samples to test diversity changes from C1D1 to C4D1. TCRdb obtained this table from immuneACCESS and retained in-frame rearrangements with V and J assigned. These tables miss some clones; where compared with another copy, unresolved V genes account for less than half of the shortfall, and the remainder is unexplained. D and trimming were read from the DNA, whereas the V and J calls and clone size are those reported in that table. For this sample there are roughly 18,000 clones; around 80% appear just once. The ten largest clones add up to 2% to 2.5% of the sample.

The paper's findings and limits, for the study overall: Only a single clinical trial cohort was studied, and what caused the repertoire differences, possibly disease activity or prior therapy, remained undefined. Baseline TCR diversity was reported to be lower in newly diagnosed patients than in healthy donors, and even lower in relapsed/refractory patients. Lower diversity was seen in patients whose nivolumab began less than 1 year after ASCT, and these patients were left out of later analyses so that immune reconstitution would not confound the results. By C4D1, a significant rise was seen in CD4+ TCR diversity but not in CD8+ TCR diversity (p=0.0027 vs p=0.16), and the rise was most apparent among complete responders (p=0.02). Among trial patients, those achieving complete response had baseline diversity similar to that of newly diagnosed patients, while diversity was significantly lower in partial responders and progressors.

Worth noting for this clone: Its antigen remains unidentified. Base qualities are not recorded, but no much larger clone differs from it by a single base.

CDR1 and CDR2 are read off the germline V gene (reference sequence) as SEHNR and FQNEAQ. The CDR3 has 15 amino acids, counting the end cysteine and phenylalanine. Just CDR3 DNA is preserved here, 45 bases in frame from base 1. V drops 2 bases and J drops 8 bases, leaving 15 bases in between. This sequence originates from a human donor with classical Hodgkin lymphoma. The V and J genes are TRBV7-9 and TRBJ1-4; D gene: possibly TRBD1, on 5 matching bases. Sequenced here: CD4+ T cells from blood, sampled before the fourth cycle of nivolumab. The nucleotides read TGTGCCAGCAGCTTATGGGACCTGCGGCTCGAAAAACTGTTTTTT. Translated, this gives CASSLWDLRLEKLFF. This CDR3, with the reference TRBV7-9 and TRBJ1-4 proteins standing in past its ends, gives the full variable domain DTGVSQNPRHKITKRGQNVTFRCDPISEHNRLYWYRQTLGQGPEFLTYFQNEAQLEKSRLLSDRFSAERPKGSFSTLEIQRTEQGDSAMYLCASSLWDLRLEKLFFGSGTQLSVL.